This TCR beta chain was sequenced during a study of Ad26.COV2.S vaccination and SARS-CoV-2 variants. Study overall: Participants got Ad26.COV2.S intramuscularly, once or twice 56 days apart.

Specified treatment: roughly 20 received Ad26.COV2.S at low or high dose, single or two shots; about 5 received placebo; per-sample allocation not given. On day 63 after the first injection, vaccine and placebo recipients gave samples. Donation was by an adult aged 18-55 years who was in Boston. The CDR3 is 18 residues long. V was shortened by 3 bases and J by 10 bases, with 25 bases between the two germline ends. Germline-derived CDR1 and CDR2 are SNHLY and FYNNEI. The data were produced by immunoSEQ multiplex PCR, yet TCRdb's version contains in-frame clones alone and is incomplete. The data show some 350,000 clones, with 75% to 90% seen just once and 5.5% held by the top ten.

The source material was peripheral blood, sampled in a trial of Ad26.COV2.S vaccine versus placebo. The sequence came from a person between 18 and 59 years old who received the Ad26.COV2.S COVID-19 vaccine or a placebo. V usage is TRBV2 and J usage is TRBJ1-6; no reliable D call. CDR3 nucleotide sequence: TGTGCCAGCAGTGAGGATTCATCAATCCCCTTGGGAAGCTCACCCCTCCACTTT. It translates to CASSEDSSIPLGSSPLHF.